This T cell receptor beta chain was captured in a study of T cell responses to AZD1222 COVID-19 vaccine. The CDR3 extends over 12 amino acids. V gave up 6 bases and J gave up 4 bases, with 9 bases separating them. Method: immunoSEQ multiplex PCR; TCRdb's copy keeps in-frame clones and lacks some. The top ten clones hold around 5.1% of a sample with 80,000 or so clones, roughly 90% of them seen once. The sample in question was peripheral blood, obtained on day 0 of MenACWY control vaccination. J is TRBJ1-2 and V is TRBV12-3 or TRBV12-4, with D hard to call. The sequence derives from an adult in good health. The CDR3 nucleotides read TGTGCCAGCAGCCAAGAACCCTATGGCTACACCTTC. Protein: CASSQEPYGYTF.